Below are 16 T cell receptor beta chains sequenced from a single sample in a study of blood T cell repertoires in COVID-19. The method was immunoSEQ multiplex PCR; TCRdb's version includes in-frame clones alone and lacks a portion of them. The table lists 95,000 to 110,000 clones, more than 85% of them singletons. The sequenced sample consisted of peripheral blood. Receptors were obtained from a human donor in a cohort sampled during active COVID-19.

The chain combines TRBV27 with TRBJ2-7; D unresolved. V was trimmed by 6 bases and J by 2 bases, leaving 14 bases between them. The V gene's germline CDR1 is MNHEY and CDR2 SMNVEV (reference sequence). This CDR3 has 14 amino acids. CDR3 region: CASSRNSGPYEQYF. In DNA form, the CDR3 reads TGTGCCAGCAGCCGAAATTCAGGTCCCTACGAGCAGTACTTC.

This chain joins TRBV9 and TRBJ2-7; D perhaps matches TRBD2 (6 bases). Germline V gene sequence: CDR1 SGDLS, CDR2 YYNGEE. V lost 4 bases and J 4 bases, leaving 15 bases between the germline ends. There are 14 residues in the CDR3. CDR3: CASSPGGGRYEQYF. Here the CDR3 DNA reads TGTGCCAGCAGCCCAGGTGGGGGGAGGTACGAGCAGTACTTC.

CDR3 amino acids: CASSSTGGETQYF. The CDR3, as DNA: TGTGCCAGCAGTTCGACAGGGGGAGAGACCCAGTACTTC. The chain employs TRBV28 and TRBJ2-5, with 9 bases aligning to TRBD1. Looked up from germline, CDR1 is MDHEN and CDR2 is SYDVKM. V was clipped by 4 bases and J by 4 bases; unmatched bases: 1. The CDR3 consists of 13 residues.

The chain recombines TRBV6-6 with TRBJ2-5; 13 bases fit TRBD2. Germline CDR1 reads MNHNY; CDR2 reads SVGAGI (reference sequence). The CDR3 loop spans 18 amino acids. J gave up 11 bases and V 5 bases, and 20 bases lay outside the gene matches. CDR3 DNA sequence: TGTGCCAGCAGTCGTAGTAGTGGACTAGCGGGAGAGGAGAGAGAGCAGTACTTC. This sequence encodes CASSRSSGLAGEEREQYF.

The chain combines TRBV5-1 with TRBJ1-4, with D perhaps matching TRBD1 (5 bases). The CDR3 is 15 amino acids. Per germline, CDR1 SGHRS and CDR2 YFSETQ. Trimming left V 4 bases short and J 0 bases short, with 10 bases between. Here the CDR3 DNA reads TGCGCCAGCAGCCTCGACAGTACAACTAATGAAAAACTGTTTTTT. Translated: CASSLDSTTNEKLFF.

V gene TRBV6-1 combines with J gene TRBJ2-7; D remains unclear. CDR1 is MNHNS and CDR2 is SASEGT in the germline V gene. The CDR3 length is 17 residues. Trimming removed 0 bases from V and 0 bases from J, with 15 bases in between. CDR3 in amino acids: CASSEALVWSSSYEQYF. The CDR3 nucleotides read TGTGCCAGCAGTGAAGCTCTCGTTTGGTCCAGCTCCTACGAGCAGTACTTC.

The rearrangement links TRBV12-5 to TRBJ2-1; D perhaps matches TRBD1 (6 bases). The CDR3 is 11 residues long. Trimming removed 9 bases at V and 10 bases at J, with 13 bases between. Germline CDR1 and CDR2: LGHNT and FRNRAP. CDR3: CASRDIKEQFF. DNA for the CDR3: TGTGCTAGCCGGGACATAAAGGAGCAGTTCTTC.

The rearrangement joins TRBV28 to TRBJ1-2; 9 bases are a match to TRBD1. Germline V gene lookup returns CDR1 MDHEN and CDR2 SYDVKM. V gave up 8 bases and J gave up 6 bases; unmatched junction bases: 16. The CDR3 extends over 16 amino acids. DNA for the CDR3: TGTGCCAGCGGTCAAGTACATACAGGGGGCTGGAATGGCTACACCTTC. Its translation is CASGQVHTGGWNGYTF.

In its sample, this clone was seen once. The chain links TRBV7-2 to TRBJ2-7; D not resolved. The CDR3 consists of 14 residues. Per germline, CDR1 SGHTA and CDR2 FQGNSA. V was pared by 5 bases and J by 3 bases, with 14 bases between. CDR3 sequence: CASSENSVVYEQYF. The DNA of the CDR3 is TGTGCCAGCAGCGAGAACAGTGTGGTCTACGAGCAGTACTTC.

The chain uses TRBV4-2 and TRBJ1-6, with 9 bases aligning to TRBD1. CDR1 is LGHNA and CDR2 is YNFKEQ in the germline V gene. The CDR3 runs 17 residues. J gave up 9 bases and V 4 bases, and 13 bases lay outside the gene matches. Here the CDR3 reads CASSLYPPGQGGSPLHF. CDR3 nucleotide sequence: TGTGCCAGCAGCCTATATCCCCCGGGACAGGGAGGTTCACCCCTCCACTTT.

The genes are TRBV24-1 and TRBJ2-2; 8 nucleotides agree with TRBD1. The CDR3 runs 13 residues. Germline CDR1 is KGHDR and CDR2 is SFDVKD. V shed 7 bases, J shed 4 bases, and the junction held 1 base outside the gene matches. The CDR3: CATRDRATGELFF. CDR3 nucleotides: TGTGCCACCAGGGACAGGGCCACCGGGGAGCTGTTTTTT.

V usage is TRBV7-2 and J usage is TRBJ2-7; TRBD2 is a possible D gene (6 bases). The CDR3 is 15 residues long. The V end lost 1 base, the J end lost 5 bases, and 15 bases lay between the germline ends. Germline CDR1 SGHTA, CDR2 FQGNSA. CDR3 sequence reads: CASSLVAGTGHEQYF. The DNA of the CDR3 is TGTGCCAGCAGCTTAGTCGCGGGGACGGGGCACGAGCAGTACTTC.

The chain couples TRBV7-2 to TRBJ2-3; 12 bases match TRBD2. The V segment lost 3 bases and the J segment 1 base; nucleotides outside the gene matches: 11. CDR3 size: 19 residues. Germline V gene sequence: CDR1 SGHTA, CDR2 FQGNSA. The CDR3 region is CASSFQSGLAGIRTDTQYF. CDR3 nucleotide sequence: TGTGCCAGCAGCTTCCAATCAGGACTAGCGGGGATCCGCACAGATACGCAGTATTTT. Full variable domain (outside the CDR3, taken from reference TRBV7-2 and TRBJ2-3): GAGVSQSPSNKVTEKGKDVELRCDPISGHTALYWYRQSLGQGLEFLIYFQGNSAPDKSGLPSDRFSAERTGGSVSTLTIQRTQQEDSAVYLCASSFQSGLAGIRTDTQYFGPGTRLTVL.

The chain is built from TRBV6-5 and TRBJ2-3; D may be TRBD2 (5 bases). The CDR3 has 15 residues. Trimming stripped 6 bases from V and 2 bases from J, with 15 bases between. Germline assignment: CDR1 MNHEY and CDR2 SVGAGI. The CDR3 sequence: CASRRAGSLTDTQYF. CDR3 DNA: TGTGCCAGCAGAAGGGCGGGTTCGCTCACAGATACGCAGTATTTT.

In its sample, this clone was seen once. V gene TRBV4-2 combines with J gene TRBJ1-2; D is possibly TRBD1 (6 bases). Germline V gives CDR1 LGHNA, CDR2 YNFKEQ. The CDR3 runs 20 residues. V was cut by 0 bases and J by 4 bases, with 27 bases left in between. In DNA, the CDR3 is TGTGCCAGCAGCCAAGATGGTCTCGGTAGCGTGGGGGCCTATATCTATGGCTACACCTTC. It specifies CASSQDGLGSVGAYIYGYTF.

The chain combines TRBV5-4 with TRBJ1-4; unclear D gene. Looked up from germline, CDR1 is SGHNT and CDR2 is YYREEE (reference sequence). Trimming removed 7 bases from V and 13 bases from J, with 20 bases in between. The CDR3 length is 13 residues. The CDR3 is CASYPASQEGLFF. The CDR3 nucleotides read TGTGCCAGCTACCCCGCGAGTCAGGAAGGACTGTTTTTT.